This T cell receptor (beta chain) was captured by sequencing in a study of post-analysis software for immune sequencing data. Study-level background: The disease courses covered relapsing-remitting, secondary progressive and progressive-relapsing multiple sclerosis.

Built from TCR beta cDNA, the libraries had unique molecular identifiers in them. Out of about 0.9 to 10 million T cells, about 520,000 cDNA molecules were generated. TCRdb recomputed calls from the PCR reads with MiXCR, one row per CDR3 protein. The sample holds 820,000 or so distinct CDR3 sequences, approximately 53% seen once. This clonotype turned up a few times. Its antigen is currently unknown. J was trimmed by 1 base and V by 1 base; bases with no gene match: 1. Germline CDR1 is LGHNA and CDR2 is YNFKEQ. The length of the CDR3 is 15 residues. Study-wide results and limits: The authors found that F measure strongly co-clustered same-batch samples. Normalized Chao1 diversity was significantly reduced in patients versus controls. Relative to controls, patients had 4 or 5 TRBV segments at higher frequency, with TRBV5-6, TRBV5-1 and TRBV20-1 among these.

The chain joins TRBV4-2 to TRBJ2-3; 8 bases are a match to TRBD2. The sample consisted of blood. The receptor comes from a girl aged 5-17 years with multiple sclerosis. The chain's CDR3 is CASSQGRGGTDTQYF. The DNA of the CDR3 is TGTGCCAGCAGCCAAGGGCGGGGGGGCACAGATACGCAGTATTTT.